This TCR beta chain was found in a study of T cells after yellow fever vaccination (dated by TCRdb to the late 2010s). For context, the study as a whole: Libraries from fractions with low cell numbers were prepared with the SMART-Seq v4 Ultra Low Input RNA kit. To follow T-cell clones before and after both primary and booster YFV17D yellow fever vaccination, bulk TCR alpha and beta repertoires underwent longitudinal sequencing. The cohort comprised two healthy male donors, one aged 18 to 30 and one aged 30 to 40 years. Bulk PBMC replicates and cell subsets were isolated from blood drawn at multiple timepoints before and after both primary and secondary immunization. Summary of the overall study and its limitations: Because abundant contaminating clonotypes from the bulk population could be contained in FACS-sorted repertoires, computational filtering was required. After the booster, most of the clones that had expanded following primary vaccination were detected again (96% of CD4 and around 88% of CD8), which suggests that memory was broadly maintained. Because only a couple of donors were included in the study, the extent to which the findings can be generalized is limited. Compared with the primary T-cell response, the secondary T-cell response was weaker but faster, peaking on day 5 rather than day 15. A small share of clonotypes occurred in both CD4 and CD8 compartments, likely arising from convergent recombination.

In light of the paper, this sample's treatment or condition label describes: live attenuated yellow fever vaccine strain. At each blood-draw timepoint, two biological replicates of bulk PBMCs were collected. PBMCs were isolated from peripheral blood using a standard Ficoll-Paque protocol. TriZol was used to extract RNA from bulk PBMCs, CD4 and CD8 fractions, and dextramer-positive and dextramer-negative fractions. Concerning this clonotype itself: This receptor's antigen is unknown. No quality values exist for individual bases; no much larger clone is one base distant.

In the germline V gene, CDR1 corresponds to MNHNS and CDR2 to SASEGT. The CDR3 measures 15 amino acids from cysteine to phenylalanine. CDR3 DNA only is kept here, 45 bases in frame from base 1. Trimming removed 3 bases from V and 0 bases from J, leaving 9 bases between the germline ends. Synthesis of TCR cDNA relied on 5'RACE template switching, a step that introduced a universal primer site along with unique molecular identifiers. cDNA synthesis was primed from both the TCR alpha and TCR beta constant segments. Library amplification used two PCR steps, and the second PCR step added sample barcodes and sequencing adapters. Sequencing of libraries was done on Illumina HiSeq 2500 (2x100 bp) or NovaSeq (2x150 bp). Per the original workflow: Demultiplexing of reads and collapsing into UMI consensus sequences were performed with MIGEC, and V(D)J alignment was carried out with MiXCR. Clonotypes responding to the vaccine were identified with edgeR on replicate PBMC samples, with the criteria of FDR below 0.01 and a log2 fold change above 5 up to day 15. CD4 or CD8 identity was assigned to each bulk clonotype according to whether the clonotype was present at higher abundance in the sequenced CD4 repertoire or the sequenced CD8 repertoire. The raw public reads went through TCRdb reprocessing: fastp at Q25, MiXCR clone calling, in-frame beta chains kept. Every CDR3 protein is listed once, alongside the most common genes and DNA of its rows. What appears here as the V and J calls and clone size reflects TCRdb's work, not the paper's. A total of about 510,000 distinct CDR3 sequences appear in this sample, 20% to 25% of them only once. Roughly a sixth of the sample is held by the ten biggest clonotypes.

Recombination joined TRBV6-1 with TRBJ2-1, with the D gene not clear enough to name. Sequencing was performed on PBMCs, taken less than 25 days after the first yellow fever vaccination. The source is a man aged 18 to 30 who received the YFV17D yellow fever vaccine. The CDR3 reads as follows: CASSDRFSSYNEQFF. The sequence in DNA is TGTGCCAGCAGTGACAGATTCAGCTCCTACAATGAGCAGTTCTTC.